These 28 T cell receptor beta chains originate from one sample sequenced in a study of blood T cell repertoires in COVID-19. Repertoires were generated with immunoSEQ multiplex PCR, while TCRdb's copy carries only in-frame clones and drops some. The repertoire holds almost 200,000 clones, with 70% to 90% as singletons. Sample: PBMCs or T cells enriched from blood (not recorded which). The receptors were sampled from a woman younger than 35 who had recovered from COVID-19.

The rearrangement links TRBV6-5 to TRBJ2-6, with D uncertain. Trimming cost V 0 bases and J 1 base, with 7 bases left between them. This CDR3 has 16 amino acids. CDR1 is MNHEY and CDR2 is SVGAGI in the germline V gene. The chain's CDR3 is CASSYSTESGANVLTF. Written as DNA, the CDR3 is TGTGCCAGCAGTTACTCTACAGAATCTGGGGCCAACGTCCTGACTTTC.

The chain employs TRBV3-1 (or the pseudogene TRBV3-2) and TRBJ2-1; possibly TRBD1 for D (6 bases). The germline V gene encodes CDR1 LGHDT and CDR2 YNNKEL (reference sequence). This CDR3 region has 14 residues. With 2 bases removed from V and 7 bases from J, the gap between germline ends came to 12 bases. CDR3 in DNA: TGTGCCAGCAGCCAAATTTTACAGGGAAATGAGCAGTTCTTC. As protein: CASSQILQGNEQFF.

In its sample, this clone was seen once. This rearrangement joins TRBV24-1 to TRBJ1-2; D remains ambiguous. The CDR3 is made up of 13 amino acids. The V and J ends lost 3 bases and 8 bases respectively, with 12 bases between them. The germline V gene has CDR1 KGHDR and CDR2 SFDVKD. This chain's CDR3 is CATSDPEGVGYTF. CDR3 DNA sequence: TGTGCCACCAGTGATCCCGAGGGTGTCGGCTACACCTTC.

This chain uses TRBV12-3 or TRBV12-4 with TRBJ1-1; D may be TRBD1 (5 bases). Trimming pared 4 bases from V and 3 bases from J, leaving 9 bases between. The CDR3 runs 13 residues. In nucleotides, the CDR3 is TGTGCCAGCAGTTGGGGGGATCACACTGAAGCTTTCTTT. Protein sequence: CASSWGDHTEAFF.

This clone was detected once. V gene TRBV6-2 or TRBV6-3 combines with J gene TRBJ2-7; 10 positions agree with TRBD2. The germline gives CDR1 MNHEY, CDR2 SVGEGT. CDR3 length equals 15 residues. V was clipped by 2 bases and J by 3 bases; unmatched bases: 4. In DNA, the CDR3 is TGTGCCAGCAGTTACCAAGCGGGGGGGCGCTACGAGCAGTACTTC. Translated, it gives CASSYQAGGRYEQYF.

This rearrangement joins TRBV28 to TRBJ1-5; TRBD1 might be the D (6 bases). The V gene's germline CDR1 is MDHEN and CDR2 SYDVKM. V was cut by 11 bases and J by 1 base, with 15 bases left in between. The CDR3 loop spans 14 amino acids. The CDR3 DNA is TGTGCCGCGCAGGGGCTTAGCAGCAATCAGCCCCAGCATTTT. Amino acid sequence: CAAQGLSSNQPQHF.

This clone has at least ten counts. This chain uses TRBV5-1 with TRBJ1-1; D not certain. This CDR3 region has 13 residues. The germline V gene has CDR1 SGHRS and CDR2 YFSETQ. V gave up 0 bases and J gave up 0 bases, with 3 bases separating them. The CDR3 loop is CASSLELNTEAFF. The CDR3 DNA follows: TGCGCCAGCAGCTTGGAGCTGAACACTGAAGCTTTCTTT.

The V and J genes are TRBV7-9 and TRBJ2-1, with TRBD2 identical over 7 bases. This CDR3 is 16 amino acids long. From germline, CDR1 is SEHNR and CDR2 FQNEAQ (reference sequence). The V gene end was trimmed by 3 bases and the J gene end by 3 bases; junction bases not matched to a gene: 8. Here the CDR3 reads CASSLRGDYNYNEQFF. The CDR3 DNA sequence: TGTGCCAGCAGCTTGCGTGGGGACTACAACTACAATGAGCAGTTCTTC.

The gene calls are TRBV7-9 and TRBJ1-2, with D unclear. Trimming left V 3 bases short and J 7 bases short, with 9 bases between. Germline CDR1 SEHNR, CDR2 FQNEAQ (reference sequence). The CDR3 contains 12 residues. The CDR3, as DNA: TGTGCCAGCAGCTTCTACGCTGGTGGCTACACCTTC. Translated, it gives CASSFYAGGYTF.

The CDR3 sequence: CASSWARKNTGELFF. The CDR3 region has the DNA TGTGCCAGCAGCTGGGCCAGGAAGAACACCGGGGAGCTGTTTTTT. The V and J genes are TRBV7-9 and TRBJ2-2; no firm D call. Trimming shortened V by 4 bases and J by 1 base, and 10 bases separated the two germline ends. The CDR3 is made up of 15 amino acids. CDR1 and CDR2 (germline): SEHNR, FQNEAQ (reference sequence).

This clone was observed a handful of times. The chain recombines TRBV19 with TRBJ1-5, with D tentatively TRBD1 (6 bases). This CDR3 contains 12 residues. Trimming shortened V by 9 bases and J by 7 bases, and 13 bases separated the two germline ends. Germline CDR1 reads LNHDA; CDR2 reads SQIVND (reference sequence). The CDR3 coding sequence is TGTGCCAGCAGACAAGGGGGACAGCCCCAGCATTTT. This translates into CASRQGGQPQHF. Supplemented by reference TRBV19 and TRBJ1-5, the full variable domain reads DGGITQSPKYLFRKEGQNVTLSCEQNLNHDAMYWYRQDPGQGLRLIYYSQIVNDFQKGDIAEGYSVSREKKESFPLTVTSAQKNPTAFYLCASRQGGQPQHFGDGTRLSIL.

V and J are TRBV27 and TRBJ2-7, with 12 bases lining up with TRBD1. The CDR3 totals 18 residues. J was trimmed by 6 bases and V by 4 bases; bases with no gene match: 16. Germline lookup yields CDR1 MNHEY and CDR2 SMNVEV (reference sequence). The chain's CDR3 is CASSSTGTGGERYSEQYF. The DNA for the CDR3 is TGTGCCAGCAGTTCCACCGGGACAGGGGGCGAAAGATACAGCGAGCAGTACTTC.

CDR3 residues: CASSLFRGLATDTQYF. The CDR3 nucleotides are TGTGCCAGCAGCTTGTTTAGGGGACTAGCAACAGATACGCAGTATTTT. The chain recombines TRBV5-8 with TRBJ2-3; TRBD2 agrees at 9 bases. This CDR3 has 16 amino acids. Germline CDR1 SGHTS, CDR2 YDEGEE. J gave up 3 bases and V 1 base, and 6 bases lay outside the gene matches.

The genes are TRBV19 and TRBJ1-6, with D possibly being TRBD1 (6 bases). Germline values: CDR1 LNHDA, CDR2 SQIVND (reference sequence). The CDR3 loop spans 15 amino acids. The V end lost 5 bases, the J end lost 10 bases, and 18 bases lay between the germline ends. CDR3 region: CASSPGPQGISPLHF. CDR3 coding DNA: TGTGCCAGTAGTCCCGGGCCTCAGGGGATATCACCCCTCCACTTT.

The V gene is TRBV9, the J gene TRBJ1-4; 7 bases match TRBD1. The V gene end was trimmed by 5 bases and the J gene end by 4 bases; junction bases not matched to a gene: 14. Germline assignment: CDR1 SGDLS and CDR2 YYNGEE. The CDR3 extends over 17 amino acids. The CDR3 loop reads CASSRSNGQDYNEKLFF. The CDR3 DNA follows: TGTGCCAGCAGTCGGAGCAACGGACAGGACTATAATGAAAAACTGTTTTTT.

The chain uses TRBV19 and TRBJ2-7; TRBD1 is a possible D gene (5 bases). The CDR3 is 14 residues long. Germline V gene lookup returns CDR1 LNHDA and CDR2 SQIVND (reference sequence). Trimming removed 5 bases at V and 3 bases at J, with 14 bases between. The CDR3 is CASSSQGGFYEQYF. Written as DNA, the CDR3 is TGTGCCAGTAGTTCCCAGGGTGGGTTCTACGAGCAGTACTTC.

This chain uses TRBV19 with TRBJ2-7; D is unclear. Germline V gives CDR1 LNHDA, CDR2 SQIVND (reference sequence). The CDR3 extends over 13 amino acids. Trimming shortened V by 3 bases and J by 5 bases, and 11 bases separated the two germline ends. Here the CDR3 reads CASSIQAAHEQYF. The CDR3 bases are TGTGCCAGTAGTATTCAGGCAGCCCACGAGCAGTACTTC.

The chain recombines TRBV5-4 with TRBJ2-7; 13 nucleotides line up with TRBD2. V lost 2 bases, J lost 4 bases, and 9 bases stayed unmatched. Germline loops: CDR1 SGHNT, CDR2 YYREEE (reference sequence). The CDR3 runs to 17 residues. CDR3 in DNA: TGTGCCAGCAGCTTTGGCCAACTAGCGGGGGGGCCGTACGAGCAGTACTTC. Its translation is CASSFGQLAGGPYEQYF.

This clone has just one count. The CDR3: CASSLLGGGSSYNSPLHF. The CDR3 nucleotides read TGTGCCAGCAGTCTCTTGGGCGGGGGAAGCTCCTATAATTCACCCCTCCACTTT. The rearrangement uses TRBV6-6 and TRBJ1-6; weak D call: TRBD1 (5 bases). The CDR3 length is 18 residues. In germline, CDR1 is MNHNY, CDR2 SVGAGI (reference sequence). Trimming shortened V by 5 bases and J by 0 bases, and 17 bases separated the two germline ends.

The rearrangement joins TRBV4-1 to TRBJ2-5, with D possibly matching TRBD1 (6 bases). The V gene's germline CDR1 is MGHRA and CDR2 YSYEKL. The CDR3 contains 15 residues. V was trimmed by 0 bases and J by 5 bases, leaving 13 bases between them. CDR3 amino acids: CASSQEYRVTETQYF. CDR3 nucleotide sequence: TGCGCCAGCAGCCAAGAATACAGGGTAACGGAGACCCAGTACTTC.

The J gene is TRBJ1-6, the V gene TRBV5-6; TRBD1 is a possible D gene (6 bases). Germline V CDR1 and CDR2: SGHDT, YYEEEE. V was pared by 2 bases and J by 5 bases, with 11 bases between. The CDR3 covers 15 residues. The CDR3, as DNA: TGTGCCAGCAGCTTCTTCTCAGGGGATAATTCACCCCTCCACTTT. Protein product: CASSFFSGDNSPLHF.

The V and J genes are TRBV12-1 and TRBJ1-2. TRBV12-1 corresponds to a pseudogene. There are 12 residues in the CDR3. The CDR3 is CASRETNYGYTF. Here the CDR3 DNA reads TGTGCCAGCCGGGAGACTAACTATGGCTACACCTTC.

V and J are TRBV2 and TRBJ2-3, with 10 bases fitting TRBD1. The V gene's germline CDR1 is SNHLY and CDR2 FYNNEI. Trimming cost V 5 bases and J 4 bases; bases outside gene matches: 9. The CDR3 is 16 residues long. Written as DNA, the CDR3 is TGTGCCAGCAGTATCGACCGGGACAGGGGCGCAGATACGCAGTATTTT. Encoded protein: CASSIDRDRGADTQYF.

V is TRBV28 and J is TRBJ2-7; 9 bases are shared with TRBD1. The ends lost 8 bases at V and 6 bases at J; junction bases unmatched: 11. Germline assignment: CDR1 MDHEN and CDR2 SYDVKM. The CDR3 covers 14 residues. The DNA of the CDR3 is TGTGCCAGCTCCTGGGACAGGGAGGTACCCGAGCAGTACTTC. Translating it yields CASSWDREVPEQYF.

The chain is built from TRBV5-1 and TRBJ1-2; 7 bases are shared with TRBD1. The CDR3 is 15 amino acids. The trim removed 5 bases at V and 4 bases at J, leaving 11 bases unmatched. Germline assignment: CDR1 SGHRS and CDR2 YFSETQ. The CDR3 sequence: CASRAGTASSYGYTF. The CDR3 DNA follows: TGCGCCAGCAGGGCCGGGACAGCCTCCTCCTATGGCTACACCTTC.

The chain combines TRBV27 with TRBJ1-2; no definite D call. The germline V and J ends were trimmed by 5 bases and 7 bases, with 14 bases remaining between them. The CDR3 consists of 13 residues. Germline CDR1 MNHEY, CDR2 SMNVEV (reference sequence). The CDR3 region is CASSGDLRSGYTF. DNA for the CDR3: TGTGCCAGCAGTGGAGACCTCAGATCTGGCTACACCTTC.

V gene TRBV5-1 combines with J gene TRBJ1-2; the D gene is possibly TRBD1 (6 bases). This CDR3 is built from 14 residues. The germline CDR1 and CDR2 sequences are SGHRS and YFSETQ. Between the trimmed V and J ends, which lost 4 bases and 2 bases, there was a span of 12 bases. CDR3 bases: TGCGCCAGCAGCCCTGGACAGCTCAACTATGGCTACACCTTC. Residues: CASSPGQLNYGYTF.

Points on this clone: An end of the junction differs from the germline gene, which may be a read error. The genes are TRBV7-9 and TRBJ2-1; 15 bases map to TRBD2. The CDR3 totals 15 residues. CDR1 and CDR2 from the germline V gene are SEHNR and FQNEAQ (reference sequence). The CDR3 nucleotides read TGTGCCAGCAGCTCGTCGTGGACTAGCGGGGGGGTCCTGGTCTTC. It codes for CASSSSWTSGGVLVF.